Detailed here is one T cell receptor (beta chain). Antigen specificity is unknown. The data belong to a study of shared clonotypes between healthy human individuals. Study-wide results and caveats: Larger estimated richness was generally recorded for naive subsets relative to memory subsets.

Per the germline V gene, CDR1 is MNHNY and CDR2 is SVGAGI (reference sequence). The CDR3 contains 14 residues. With 2 bases clipped from V and 3 bases from J, the junction kept 3 bases outside the gene matches. Clones were sequenced by immunoSEQ multiplex PCR, and TCRdb holds only the in-frame ones, with some missing. The data show fewer than 850,000 clones, approximately 79% seen once. Sequencing input: memory CD4+ T cells sorted from blood. As to subset: CD45RA-negative fraction. This sequence originates from a woman aged 25 to 45 in good health. The rearrangement links TRBV6-6 to TRBJ2-7, with 8 bases aligning to TRBD1. CDR3 loop: CASSYRTGNYEQYF. The DNA of the CDR3 is TGTGCCAGCAGTTACCGGACAGGGAACTACGAGCAGTACTTC.